These 3 T cell receptor beta chains were all obtained from the same sample, sequenced in a study of blood T cell repertoires in COVID-19. The method was immunoSEQ multiplex PCR; TCRdb's version includes in-frame clones alone and lacks a portion of them. The sample has approximately 490,000 clones, about 90% seen once. Sequenced input: PBMCs or T cells enriched from blood (not recorded which). Receptors were obtained from a young woman who had recovered from COVID-19.

The chain uses TRBV24-1 and TRBJ2-1; D unclear. V lost 3 bases, J lost 7 bases, and 3 bases lay in between. Looked up from germline, CDR1 is KGHDR and CDR2 is SFDVKD. This CDR3 contains 11 residues. CDR3 DNA sequence: TGTGCCACCAGTGATCAGAATGAGCAGTTCTTC. It specifies CATSDQNEQFF.

This sequence joins TRBV5-1 and TRBJ1-1, with D maybe TRBD1 (5 bases). There are 19 residues in the CDR3. Between the trimmed V and J ends, which lost 3 bases and 3 bases, there was a span of 27 bases. Germline CDR1 reads SGHRS; CDR2 reads YFSETQ. For the CDR3, the DNA is TGCGCCAGCAGCTCTTTCGGGGCGGGTGGGGGAGGAAGGGACACTGAAGCTTTCTTT. The encoded protein is CASSSFGAGGGGRDTEAFF.

This chain connects TRBV10-3 to TRBJ1-1; 9 bases fit TRBD1. Germline CDR1 and CDR2: ENHRY and SYGVKD. The V and J ends lost 10 bases and 9 bases, in that order; junction bases with no gene match: 9. The CDR3 contains 12 residues. The CDR3 protein is CATAGQGSKAFF. Written as DNA, the CDR3 is TGTGCCACCGCTGGACAGGGGAGTAAAGCTTTCTTT.